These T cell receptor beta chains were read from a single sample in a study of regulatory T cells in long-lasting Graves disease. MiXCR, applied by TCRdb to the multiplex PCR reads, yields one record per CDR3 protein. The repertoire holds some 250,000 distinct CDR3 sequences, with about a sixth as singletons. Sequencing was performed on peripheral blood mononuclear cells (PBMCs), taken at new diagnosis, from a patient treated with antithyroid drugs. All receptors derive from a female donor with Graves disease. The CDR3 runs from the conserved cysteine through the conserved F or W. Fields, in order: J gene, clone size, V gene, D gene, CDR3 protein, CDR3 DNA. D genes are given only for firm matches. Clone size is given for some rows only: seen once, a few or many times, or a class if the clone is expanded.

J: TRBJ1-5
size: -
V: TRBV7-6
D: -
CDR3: CASSLEEGQPQHF
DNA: TGTGCCAGCAGCCTGGAGGAAGGGCAGCCCCAGCATTTT

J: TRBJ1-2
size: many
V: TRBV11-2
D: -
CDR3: CASSTRIGNYGYTF
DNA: TGTGCCAGCAGCACTCGGATTGGGAACTATGGCTACACCTTC

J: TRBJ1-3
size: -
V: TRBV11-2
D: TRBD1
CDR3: CASSWEDRSGNTIYF
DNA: TGTGCCAGCAGCTGGGAGGACAGGTCTGGAAACACCATATATTTT

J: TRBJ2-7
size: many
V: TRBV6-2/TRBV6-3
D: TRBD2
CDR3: CASSYFGLAGGRDEQYF
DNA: TGTGCCAGCAGTTACTTCGGACTAGCGGGAGGCCGGGACGAGCAGTACTTC

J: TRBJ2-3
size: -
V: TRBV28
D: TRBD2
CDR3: CASSLPTSHTDTQYF
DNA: TGTGCCAGCAGTTTACCGACTAGCCACACAGATACGCAGTATTTT

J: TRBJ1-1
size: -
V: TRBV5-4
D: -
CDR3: CASSFWGDEAFF
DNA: TGTGCCAGCAGCTTTTGGGGGGATGAAGCTTTCTTT

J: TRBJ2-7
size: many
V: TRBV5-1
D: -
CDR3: CASRWRATESYEQYF
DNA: TGCGCCAGCAGATGGAGGGCAACTGAGTCCTACGAGCAGTACTTC

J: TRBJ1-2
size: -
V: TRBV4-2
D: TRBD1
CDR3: CASSQRQGPSGYTF
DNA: TGTGCCAGCAGCCAACGACAGGGTCCGTCTGGCTACACCTTC

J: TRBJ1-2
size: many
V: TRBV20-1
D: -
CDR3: CSARELNYGYTF
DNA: TGCAGTGCTAGAGAACTGAACTATGGCTACACCTTC

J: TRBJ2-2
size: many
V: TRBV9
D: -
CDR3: CASSVTRTDTGELFF
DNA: TGTGCCAGCAGCGTAACCCGGACTGACACCGGGGAGCTGTTTTTT